This T cell receptor (beta chain) was obtained from a study of blood T cell repertoires in COVID-19. Overall study: The analysed material was cDNA or gDNA that came from T cells, B-cell-depleted T cells, or PBMCs.

Original analysis: Amplified reference gene primers provided the basis for estimating nucleated cell counts. Using immunoSEQ multiplex PCR, the repertoire was profiled, and TCRdb retains in-frame clones only, with some absent. V and J calls and clone size are given by that table; D and trimming were obtained from the DNA. The sample consists of fewer than 350,000 clones, 80% to 90% of them appearing once. Membership in each cohort depended on participant-reported clinical history. Recovered status applied to Cohort 3 donors who had two consecutive negative PCRs. It also applied to those with clearance or with symptom resolution. CDR1 and CDR2 from the germline V gene are SGHTA and FQGNSA. V was trimmed by 1 base and J by 7 bases, leaving 11 bases between them. This CDR3 comprises 15 residues.

Sequencing input: PBMCs or T cells enriched from blood (not recorded which). V and J are TRBV7-2 and TRBJ1-6; D may be TRBD1 (5 bases). This sequence was found in a young man who had recovered from COVID-19. CDR3 residues: CASSLGPGQNSPLHF. CDR3 in DNA: TGTGCCAGCAGCTTAGGGCCAGGGCAGAATTCACCCCTCCACTTT.